The 26 T cell receptor beta chains reported below all come from one sample, sequenced in a study of blood T cell repertoires in COVID-19. Profiling relied on immunoSEQ multiplex PCR, and the TCRdb table lists in-frame clones only, not all of them. The repertoire includes hundreds of thousands of clones, approximately 91% of them detected once, and around 0.72% sits in the top ten. The sequencing sample was made of peripheral blood. These receptors were obtained from a man aged 40-50 years with acute or convalescent COVID-19.

The gene calls are TRBV7-2 and TRBJ1-1, with no clear D. CDR1 SGHTA and CDR2 FQGNSA come from the germline V gene. The CDR3 has 16 residues. The V gene lost 5 bases and the J gene lost 5 bases, with 21 bases spanning the gap. CDR3 in amino acids: CASSPRVVTDRTEAFF. The CDR3, as DNA: TGTGCCAGCAGCCCGAGGGTGGTGACCGATAGGACTGAAGCTTTCTTT.

This chain uses TRBV7-2 with TRBJ2-3, with TRBD2 matching over 12 bases. Germline CDR1 is SGHTA and CDR2 is FQGNSA. This CDR3 has 15 amino acids. The ends lost 5 bases at V and 8 bases at J; junction bases unmatched: 8. This chain's CDR3 is CASSISSGGAVTQYF. The CDR3 region has the DNA TGTGCCAGCAGCATCTCTAGCGGGGGGGCCGTTACGCAGTATTTT.

The table lists this clone with a few counts. V usage is TRBV6-2 or TRBV6-3 and J usage is TRBJ1-1, with 7 bases matching TRBD1. Trimming at V came to 3 bases and at J to 11 bases, leaving 9 bases not matched to a gene. The CDR3 is made up of 13 amino acids. Germline V gene lookup returns CDR1 MNHEY and CDR2 SVGEGT. CDR3 region: CASSYSGQLSAFF. CDR3 coding DNA: TGTGCCAGCAGTTATTCGGGACAGCTGAGTGCTTTCTTT.

The chain joins TRBV28 to TRBJ2-1; 12 bases fit TRBD1. J gave up 9 bases and V 7 bases, and 10 bases lay outside the gene matches. The germline CDR1 and CDR2 sequences are MDHEN and SYDVKM. The CDR3 has 15 residues. The CDR3 DNA reads TGTGCCAGCAACCCCGGCGGGACAGGGGGCCGTGAGCAGTTCTTC. Its protein is CASNPGGTGGREQFF.

The gene calls are TRBV5-1 and TRBJ2-2, with 7 bases aligning to TRBD1. Trimming removed 0 bases from V and 8 bases from J; junction bases left unmatched: 13. Germline V gene lookup returns CDR1 SGHRS and CDR2 YFSETQ. This CDR3 comprises 17 residues. CDR3 in DNA: TGCGCCAGCAGCTTGGTATTCTTGAACAGGGGATCGGGGGAGCTGTTTTTT. Protein: CASSLVFLNRGSGELFF.

The rearrangement joins TRBV11-2 to TRBJ2-5; no clear D. The length of the CDR3 is 14 residues. V was trimmed by 4 bases and J by 2 bases, leaving 11 bases between them. Germline CDR1 is SGHAT and CDR2 is FQNNGV. CDR3 bases: TGTGCCAGCAGCTCCTTGACTCCACAAGAGACCCAGTACTTC. This translates into CASSSLTPQETQYF. Together with reference TRBV11-2 and TRBJ2-5, the CDR3 gives the full variable domain: EAGVAQSPRYKIIEKRQSVAFWCNPISGHATLYWYQQILGQGPKLLIQFQNNGVVDDSQLPKDRFSAERLKGVDSTLKIQPAKLEDSAVYLCASSSLTPQETQYFGPGTRLLVL.

The chain carries TRBV3-1 (or the pseudogene TRBV3-2) and TRBJ2-1; 11 bases match TRBD2. The trim removed 1 base at V and 7 bases at J, leaving 6 bases unmatched. In germline, CDR1 is LGHDT, CDR2 YNNKEL (reference sequence). The CDR3 is 16 residues long. CDR3 in DNA: TGTGCCAGCAGCCAAGGGCTAGCGGGGGGCCAGAATGAGCAGTTCTTC. Translation gives CASSQGLAGGQNEQFF.

This clone was seen just once. The chain carries TRBV11-2 and TRBJ2-2, with D unclear. The CDR3 sequence is 14 residues long. Germline V lookup: CDR1 SGHAT, CDR2 FQNNGV. V dropped 5 bases and J dropped 4 bases, with 11 bases sitting between them. The DNA of the CDR3 is TGTGCCAGCAGCCCCCCCCACAGCACCGGGGAGCTGTTTTTT. Translating it yields CASSPPHSTGELFF.

The genes are TRBV6-5 and TRBJ2-7; possibly TRBD1 for D (5 bases). The CDR3 covers 15 residues. Trimming stripped 0 bases from V and 3 bases from J, with 12 bases between. The germline CDR1 and CDR2 sequences are MNHEY and SVGAGI. In DNA, the CDR3 is TGTGCCAGCAGTTACTCGAAACACCAGGGCTACGAGCAGTACTTC. It translates to CASSYSKHQGYEQYF.

CDR3 amino acids: CASSPSRGGQDNQPQHF. CDR3 DNA: TGTGCCAGCAGCCCCAGCCGGGGGGGGCAGGACAATCAGCCCCAGCATTTT. The chain recombines TRBV7-9 with TRBJ1-5; a possible D gene is TRBD1 (6 bases). In germline, CDR1 is SEHNR, CDR2 FQNEAQ (reference sequence). V was cut by 5 bases and J by 3 bases, with 20 bases left in between. The CDR3 sequence is 17 residues long.

V gene TRBV19 combines with J gene TRBJ2-7, with 8 nucleotides matching TRBD1. The CDR3 extends over 15 amino acids. Trimming at V came to 5 bases and at J to 1 base, leaving 7 bases not matched to a gene. In germline, CDR1 is LNHDA, CDR2 SQIVND (reference sequence). The CDR3 nucleotides read TGTGCCAGTAGTTCGACCTGGACAGGGTCCTACGAGCAGTACTTC. Encoded protein: CASSSTWTGSYEQYF.

The chain carries TRBV2 and TRBJ1-1; D gene ambiguous. Trimming took off 4 bases at V and 4 bases at J, with 10 bases between the two ends. Germline V lookup: CDR1 SNHLY, CDR2 FYNNEI. CDR3 length: 13 residues. As DNA, the CDR3 is TGTGCCAGCAGTGTTGGTAGCGGCACTGAAGCTTTCTTT. Translating it yields CASSVGSGTEAFF. Looking up the rest from reference TRBV2 and TRBJ1-1 gives the full variable domain: EPEVTQTPSHQVTQMGQEVILRCVPISNHLYFYWYRQILGQKVEFLVSFYNNEISEKSEIFDDQFSVERPDGSNFTLKIRSTKLEDSAMYFCASSVGSGTEAFFGQGTRLTVV.

The chain uses TRBV6-5 and TRBJ2-3, with 8 bases aligning to TRBD2. Trimming removed 2 bases from V and 5 bases from J; junction bases left unmatched: 3. CDR1 is MNHEY, CDR2 SVGAGI, per germline. The CDR3 spans 14 residues. CDR3 loop: CASSYRGGRDTQYF. CDR3 bases: TGTGCCAGCAGTTACCGGGGGGGCAGAGATACGCAGTATTTT.

The chain is built from TRBV7-9 and TRBJ2-1, with 10 bases identical to TRBD2. Trimming cost V 2 bases and J 8 bases; bases outside gene matches: 3. Germline V gene lookup returns CDR1 SEHNR and CDR2 FQNEAQ (reference sequence). The CDR3 length is 14 residues. The CDR3, as DNA: TGTGCCAGCAGCTTAACTAGCGGGAAGGATGAGCAGTTCTTC. This encodes CASSLTSGKDEQFF.

The chain is built from TRBV5-8 and TRBJ2-3; D gene unclear. V shed 0 bases and J shed 0 bases, with 8 bases lying between them. The CDR3 consists of 15 residues. Germline-derived CDR1 and CDR2 are SGHTS and YDEGEE. CDR3 bases: TGTGCCAGCAGCTTGGCCGCCAGGAGCACAGATACGCAGTATTTT. Translation gives CASSLAARSTDTQYF.

The chain couples TRBV6-5 to TRBJ2-7, with a weak D call TRBD1 (7 bases). The CDR3 sequence is 15 residues long. Germline CDR1 and CDR2: MNHEY and SVGAGI. V was shortened by 5 bases and J by 2 bases, with 16 bases between the two germline ends. The CDR3 DNA reads TGTGCCAGCAGTAGGGGCGGGACAGTGGCCTACGAGCAGTACTTC. As protein: CASSRGGTVAYEQYF.

The V gene is TRBV3-1 (or the pseudogene TRBV3-2), the J gene TRBJ2-1; D may be TRBD2 (6 bases). The CDR3 is 14 residues long. Trimming left V 5 bases short and J 8 bases short, with 16 bases between. Germline-derived CDR1 and CDR2 are LGHDT and YNNKEL (reference sequence). The CDR3, as DNA: TGTGCCAGCAGCTCGGGACTTTATCGGCATGAGCAGTTCTTC. Its translation is CASSSGLYRHEQFF.

V usage is TRBV28 and J usage is TRBJ2-3, with TRBD2 matching 10 bases. Germline loops: CDR1 MDHEN, CDR2 SYDVKM. CDR3 length: 15 amino acids. Trimming took 3 bases from V and 8 from J; bases not matched to a gene: 8. CDR3: CASSFGASGGSTQYF. The CDR3 DNA reads as TGTGCCAGCAGTTTTGGGGCTAGCGGGGGAAGTACGCAGTATTTT.

This chain connects TRBV7-3 to TRBJ2-1, with TRBD2 identical over 10 bases. There are 15 residues in the CDR3. V was pared by 6 bases and J by 2 bases, with 4 bases of the junction left unmatched. Germline lookup yields CDR1 SGHTA and CDR2 FQGTGA. The CDR3 DNA reads TGTGCCAGCAGTTTCAGCGGGAGGGCCTACAATGAGCAGTTCTTC. This gives the protein CASSFSGRAYNEQFF.

A few counts support this clone. This rearrangement joins TRBV28 to TRBJ1-5; D gene ambiguous. This CDR3 is built from 15 residues. Trimming stripped 2 bases from V and 4 bases from J, with 12 bases between. Germline values: CDR1 MDHEN, CDR2 SYDVKM. The CDR3 spells CASSLRSQSNQPQHF. The CDR3 coding sequence is TGTGCCAGCAGTTTAAGGTCACAGTCAAATCAGCCCCAGCATTTT.

This clone was seen a few times. V and J are TRBV28 and TRBJ2-7; 8 nucleotides line up with TRBD2. Losses at the gene ends were 3 bases for V and 4 bases for J; bases not matched to a gene: 8. The CDR3 spans 15 residues. Germline V gene lookup returns CDR1 MDHEN and CDR2 SYDVKM. CDR3 sequence reads: CASSFEREGGYEQYF. DNA of the CDR3: TGTGCCAGCAGTTTTGAACGGGAGGGAGGGTACGAGCAGTACTTC. Based on the CDR3 plus reference TRBV28 and TRBJ2-7, the full variable domain is DVKVTQSSRYLVKRTGEKVFLECVQDMDHENMFWYRQDPGLGLRLIYFSYDVKMKEKGDIPEGYSVSREKKERFSLILESASTNQTSMYLCASSFEREGGYEQYFGPGTRLTVT.

The rearrangement uses TRBV6-2 or TRBV6-3 and TRBJ1-2; 7 bases fit TRBD1. CDR3 size: 12 residues. The J segment lost 8 bases and the V segment lost 6 bases, leaving 6 bases of the junction unmatched. Per germline, CDR1 MNHEY and CDR2 SVGEGT. The CDR3 nucleotides are TGTGCCAGCAGCCAAACAGGGGAAGGCTACACCTTC. Translation gives CASSQTGEGYTF.

This clone was seen a handful of times. The rearrangement uses TRBV5-1 and TRBJ2-7, with a tentative D call TRBD1 (5 bases). The CDR3 is 16 residues long. The ends were cut back, 0 bases at V and 0 bases at J, with 13 bases in the middle. CDR1 and CDR2 from the germline V gene are SGHRS and YFSETQ. The CDR3 DNA reads TGCGCCAGCAGCTTGGGGCCCAAAGGGGCCTCCTACGAGCAGTACTTC. Translated: CASSLGPKGASYEQYF.

The rearrangement joins TRBV7-6 to TRBJ2-7; 12 nucleotides match TRBD1. This CDR3 comprises 17 residues. J was trimmed by 6 bases and V by 2 bases; bases with no gene match: 11. Germline CDR1 is SGHVS and CDR2 is FNYEAQ. CDR3 residues: CASSLYWGRDRGPEQYF. The DNA of the CDR3 is TGTGCCAGCAGCTTATATTGGGGTAGGGACAGGGGGCCCGAGCAGTACTTC.

CDR3 protein: CASSLAGGSNEQFF. CDR3 bases: TGTGCCAGCAGCTTGGCAGGGGGTTCGAATGAGCAGTTCTTC. J is TRBJ2-1 and V is TRBV5-4, with 7 bases that match TRBD1. J lost 7 bases, V lost 0 bases, and 4 bases had no gene match. CDR3 length equals 14 residues. From germline, CDR1 is SGHNT and CDR2 YYREEE (reference sequence).

This clone was found a few times. The V and J genes are TRBV19 and TRBJ1-5, with 7 bases lining up with TRBD1. The germline CDR1 and CDR2 sequences are LNHDA and SQIVND (reference sequence). Trimming removed 8 bases from V and 9 bases from J; junction bases left unmatched: 13. The CDR3 extends over 14 amino acids. CDR3 DNA sequence: TGTGCCAGTGGGCCCCGGACAGGCAACTTGCCCCAGCATTTT. Translated: CASGPRTGNLPQHF. The full variable domain, in which reference TRBV19 and TRBJ1-5 provide the parts outside the CDR3, is DGGITQSPKYLFRKEGQNVTLSCEQNLNHDAMYWYRQDPGQGLRLIYYSQIVNDFQKGDIAEGYSVSREKKESFPLTVTSAQKNPTAFYLCASGPRTGNLPQHFGDGTRLSIL.